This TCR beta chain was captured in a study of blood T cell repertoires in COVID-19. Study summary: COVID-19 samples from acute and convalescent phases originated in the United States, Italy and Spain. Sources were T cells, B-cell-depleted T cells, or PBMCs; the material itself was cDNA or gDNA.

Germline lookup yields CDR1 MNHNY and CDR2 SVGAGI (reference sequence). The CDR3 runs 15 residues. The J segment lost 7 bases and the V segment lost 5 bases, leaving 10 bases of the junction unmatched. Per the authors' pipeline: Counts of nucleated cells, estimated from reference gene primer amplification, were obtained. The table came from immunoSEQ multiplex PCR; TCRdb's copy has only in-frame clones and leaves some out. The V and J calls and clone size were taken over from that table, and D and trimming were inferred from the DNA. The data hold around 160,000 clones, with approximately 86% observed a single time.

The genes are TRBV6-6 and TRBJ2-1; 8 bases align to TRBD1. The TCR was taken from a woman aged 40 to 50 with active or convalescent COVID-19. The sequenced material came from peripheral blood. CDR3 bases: TGTGCCAGCAGTCGACCGGGACGGGACAGGAATGAGCAGTTCTTC. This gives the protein CASSRPGRDRNEQFF.